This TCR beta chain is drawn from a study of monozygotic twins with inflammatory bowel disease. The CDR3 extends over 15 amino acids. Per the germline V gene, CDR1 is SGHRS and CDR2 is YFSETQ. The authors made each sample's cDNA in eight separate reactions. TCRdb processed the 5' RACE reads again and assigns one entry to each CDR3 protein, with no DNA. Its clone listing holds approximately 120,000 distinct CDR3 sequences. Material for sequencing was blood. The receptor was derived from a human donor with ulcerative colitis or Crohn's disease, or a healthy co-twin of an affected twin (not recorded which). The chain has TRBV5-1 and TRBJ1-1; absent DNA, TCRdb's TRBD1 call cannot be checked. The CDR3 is CASSLPGGTVTEAFF.